This TCR beta chain was sequenced during a study of identical twins. TCRdb re-derived calls from the 5' RACE reads in MiXCR, one entry per CDR3 protein. The sample yields about 720,000 distinct CDR3 sequences, under 9% seen once. Note on this clonotype: The target antigen is unknown.

The CDR3 loop spans 14 amino acids. In germline, CDR1 is MDHEN, CDR2 SYDVKM. The V gene lost 5 bases and the J gene lost 6 bases, with 17 bases spanning the gap. Overall study findings and caveats: With beta out-of-frame sequences, excess sharing by twins was weaker.

These records were also assigned to another study, of yellow fever vaccine responses in identical twins.

This receptor was obtained from a woman between 18 and 29 years old in good health. The sequenced material came from PBMCs. This chain links TRBV28 with TRBJ2-7; weak D call: TRBD2 (5 bases). This CDR3 reads CASSLGNPRPEQYF. The CDR3 region has the DNA TGTGCCAGCAGTCTCGGGAATCCTAGGCCCGAGCAGTACTTC.